This TCR beta chain was sequenced for a study of beta chain features in type 1 diabetes. Study results and caveats: In the patient group, naive, central memory and Treg TCRB repertoires seemed more alike than in the healthy donor group.

The CDR3 is 15 amino acids. Per the germline V gene, CDR1 is ENHRY and CDR2 is SYGVKD. V trimming: 0 bases; J trimming: 6 bases; junction bases outside the gene matches: 7. TCRB transcripts that were expressed got sequenced, as all of the isolated RNA had been reverse transcribed. Produced via immunoSEQ multiplex PCR; TCRdb's table is partial and in-frame only. The repertoire consists of around 320,000 clones, with about 14% occurring once and the leading ten covering approximately 6.7%. Remarks on this clone: Its cognate antigen is unknown.

This clonotype was sampled from a young man in good health. The sample comprised central memory CD4+ T cells from blood. The rearrangement uses TRBV10-3 and TRBJ2-5, with 7 positions matching TRBD2. CDR3 nucleotide sequence: TGTGCCATCAGTGAGTCGACGCGGGAGAGGCAGACCCAGTACTTC. As protein: CAISESTRERQTQYF.